The rows below give T cell receptor beta chains drawn from one sample of a study of blood T cell repertoires in COVID-19. This table comes from immunoSEQ multiplex PCR, and its TCRdb copy is limited to in-frame clones, with some not included. The repertoire holds 40,000 or so clones, with 70% to 80% as singletons. The sequenced sample consisted of peripheral blood. The receptors shown here come from a man in his sixties or seventies with acute or convalescent COVID-19. The CDR3 runs from the conserved cysteine through the conserved F or W. D genes are given only for firm matches. Only some rows state a clone size, as once, few, many or a class for expanded clones.

d_call clone_size j_call v_call cdr3_aa cdr3_nt
TRBD1 . TRBJ1-5 TRBV5-1 CASSPGQGGMNQPQHF TGCGCCAGCAGCCCAGGACAGGGTGGAATGAATCAGCCCCAGCATTTT
TRBD2 . TRBJ2-7 TRBV7-2 CASSPLAGPYEQYF TGTGCCAGCAGCCCTCTAGCGGGACCCTACGAGCAGTACTTC
. . TRBJ1-2 TRBV5-1 CASSLADNYGYTF TGCGCCAGCAGCCTAGCCGATAACTATGGCTACACCTTC
. . TRBJ1-5 TRBV6-5 CASSRGFQEGQPQHF TGTGCCAGCAGTCGGGGATTTCAAGAGGGTCAGCCCCAGCATTTT
TRBD1 . TRBJ1-6 TRBV27 CASQGQGYSPLHF TGTGCCAGCCAGGGACAGGGCTATTCACCCCTCCACTTT
TRBD2 . TRBJ2-3 TRBV27 CASSLAGGPRTDTQYF TGTGCCAGCAGTTTAGCGGGAGGGCCTCGCACAGATACGCAGTATTTT
. . TRBJ1-3 TRBV11-2 CASSPGLTSGNTIYF TGTGCCAGCAGCCCGGGACTGACCTCTGGAAACACCATATATTTT
. once TRBJ2-1 TRBV5-1 CASSSGGGRDNEQFF TGCGCCAGCAGCTCTGGGGGGGGCAGAGACAATGAGCAGTTCTTC
. once TRBJ1-5 TRBV15 CATSRGGGQPQHF TGTGCCACCAGCAGAGGGGGCGGTCAGCCCCAGCATTTT
TRBD2 . TRBJ2-1 TRBV11-3 CASSSAGTSGYNEQFF TGTGCCAGCAGTTCAGCGGGGACTAGCGGCTACAATGAGCAGTTCTTC
TRBD2 few TRBJ2-1 TRBV9 CASSPRLAESSYNEQFF TGTGCCAGCAGCCCCCGACTAGCAGAGAGCTCCTACAATGAGCAGTTCTTC
TRBD1 . TRBJ1-2 TRBV19 CASSIPGQGRYTF TGTGCCAGTAGTATACCGGGACAGGGCCGCTACACCTTC
. . TRBJ1-3 TRBV12-5 CASGLGTVPGNTIYF TGTGCTAGTGGTTTGGGGACAGTTCCTGGAAACACCATATATTTT
TRBD2 . TRBJ2-3 TRBV7-9 CASSLYSGGTTDTQYF TGTGCCAGCAGCTTATATAGCGGGGGAACCACAGATACGCAGTATTTT
TRBD1 . TRBJ1-1 TRBV10-3 CAIRGQGVNTEAFF TGTGCCATCAGGGGACAGGGGGTGAACACTGAAGCTTTCTTT
. . TRBJ1-1 TRBV9 CASSVAPRDEAFF TGTGCCAGCAGCGTAGCGCCTCGGGATGAAGCTTTCTTT
TRBD2 once TRBJ2-2 TRBV7-9 CASRPSLAGGPNGELFF TGTGCCAGCAGGCCCTCACTAGCGGGAGGGCCAAACGGGGAGCTGTTTTTT
TRBD2 . TRBJ2-7 TRBV4-2 CASSGGTRIYEQYF TGTGCCAGCAGCGGTGGGACTAGAATCTACGAGCAGTACTTC
TRBD1 . TRBJ2-1 TRBV19 CASRSGQGPYNEQFF TGTGCCAGTAGGTCGGGACAGGGGCCCTACAATGAGCAGTTCTTC
TRBD2 . TRBJ2-1 TRBV6-5 CATIVEAGEYNEQFF TGTGCCACCATAGTCGAAGCGGGAGAATACAATGAGCAGTTCTTC
. . TRBJ1-1 TRBV29-1 CSVTALNTEAFF TGCAGCGTTACAGCCTTGAACACTGAAGCTTTCTTT
TRBD2 . TRBJ2-1 TRBV6-5 CASSYSTSGFNEQFF TGTGCCAGCAGTTACTCGACTAGCGGTTTTAATGAGCAGTTCTTC
TRBD1 once TRBJ2-1 TRBV19 CASRAGTGTVNEQFF TGTGCCAGTAGAGCTGGGACAGGGACCGTCAATGAGCAGTTCTTC